This T cell receptor (beta chain) was found in a study of response to subunit inactivated influenza vaccine. Notes on the study in general: Only a handful of new T cells, the authors suggested, are recruited with each seasonal influenza vaccination.

From the RT-PCR reads, TCRdb called clonotypes with MiXCR, one entry per CDR3 protein. This table holds about 530,000 distinct CDR3 sequences, over 10% found once. This clonotype was recorded a few times. The antigen remains undetermined. This clonotype was obtained from a man in his fifties or sixties who received an inactivated influenza vaccine. Here the sequenced sample was PBMCs from blood, taken about 40 days after vaccination.

This CDR3 reads CASSSSGRAGETQYF. In DNA form, the CDR3 reads TGCGCCAGCAGCTCTAGCGGGAGGGCCGGGGAGACCCAGTACTTC. The chain combines TRBV5-1 with TRBJ2-5; 12 nucleotides match TRBD2. The CDR3 is 15 residues long. V shed 3 bases, J shed 5 bases, and the junction held 5 bases outside the gene matches. Germline-derived CDR1 and CDR2 are SGHRS and YFSETQ. Full variable domain (rest looked up from reference TRBV5-1 and TRBJ2-5): KAGVTQTPRYLIKTRGQQVTLSCSPISGHRSVSWYQQTPGQGLQFLFEYFSETQRNKGNFPGRFSGRQFSNSRSEMNVSTLELGDSALYLCASSSSGRAGETQYFGPGTRLLVL.